This T cell receptor (beta chain) appears in the sequencing data of a study of blood T cell repertoires in COVID-19. At the level of the study: Acute-phase and convalescent COVID-19 samples originated in the United States, Italy and Spain. The cDNA or gDNA used as material had been derived from T cells, B-cell-depleted T cells, or PBMCs.

Sequencing used immunoSEQ multiplex PCR; TCRdb keeps in-frame clones, though not all of them. This table holds over 200,000 clones, roughly nine tenths found once. Categorization into cohorts depended on clinical history that participants reported. All recovered Cohort 3 donors got two negative PCRs, got clearance, or saw symptom resolution. V was clipped by 7 bases and J by 8 bases; unmatched bases: 14. Germline V gene sequence: CDR1 MNHEY, CDR2 SMNVEV (reference sequence). This CDR3 has 16 residues. In this sample, this clone turned up a few times. This sequence joins TRBV27 and TRBJ2-1; 10 bases are shared with TRBD2. The sequence came from a man aged 30 to 39 who had recovered from COVID-19. Sequencing was carried out using PBMCs or T cells enriched from blood (not recorded which). CDR3 amino acids: CASTMILAGKGDEQFF. For the CDR3, the DNA is TGTGCCAGCACCATGATACTAGCGGGAAAAGGAGATGAGCAGTTCTTC.